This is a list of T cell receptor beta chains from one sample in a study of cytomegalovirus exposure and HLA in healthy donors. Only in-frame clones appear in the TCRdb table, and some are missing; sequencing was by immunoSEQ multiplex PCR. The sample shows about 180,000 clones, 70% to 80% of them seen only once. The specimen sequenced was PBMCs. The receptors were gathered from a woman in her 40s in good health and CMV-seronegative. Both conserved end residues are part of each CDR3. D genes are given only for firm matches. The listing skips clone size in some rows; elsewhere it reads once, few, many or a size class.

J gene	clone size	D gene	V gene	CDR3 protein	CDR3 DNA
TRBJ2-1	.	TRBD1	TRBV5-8	CASSLGWTGGVYNEQFF	TGTGCCAGCAGCTTGGGGTGGACAGGGGGAGTCTACAATGAGCAGTTCTTC
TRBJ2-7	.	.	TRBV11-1	CASTPGDTTYEQYF	TGTGCCAGCACCCCAGGGGACACTACCTACGAGCAGTACTTC
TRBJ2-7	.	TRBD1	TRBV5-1	CASSLGQGVGEQCF	TGCGCCAGCAGCTTGGGTCAGGGGGTGGGCGAGCAGTGCTTC
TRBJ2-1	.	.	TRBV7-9	CASSSRGDEQFF	TGTGCCAGCAGCTCTCGCGGGGATGAGCAGTTCTTC
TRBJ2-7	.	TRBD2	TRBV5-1	CASSSLAGDGEQYF	TGCGCCAGCAGCTCATTAGCGGGGGACGGCGAGCAGTACTTC
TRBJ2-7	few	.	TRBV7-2	CASSLRGNYEQYF	TGTGCCAGCAGCTTAAGGGGAAACTACGAGCAGTACTTC
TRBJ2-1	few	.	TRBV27	CARAPITYNEQFF	TGTGCCAGGGCCCCGATTACCTACAATGAGCAGTTCTTC
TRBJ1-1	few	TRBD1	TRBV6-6	CASSYSGQGPYEAFF	TGTGCCAGCAGTTACTCGGGACAGGGGCCTTATGAAGCTTTCTTT
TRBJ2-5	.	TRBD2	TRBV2	CASRAGLAGVETQYF	TGTGCCAGCAGGGCGGGACTAGCGGGGGTTGAGACCCAGTACTTC
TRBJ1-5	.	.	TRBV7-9	CASSLLGLQRNQPQHF	TGTGCCAGCAGCTTATTGGGACTCCAAAGAAATCAGCCCCAGCATTTT
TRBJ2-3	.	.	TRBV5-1	CASSRGQSTDTQYF	TGCGCCAGCAGCCGAGGACAGAGCACAGATACGCAGTATTTT
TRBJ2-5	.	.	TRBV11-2	CASSIQGPETQYF	TGTGCCAGCAGTATACAGGGTCCGGAGACCCAGTACTTC
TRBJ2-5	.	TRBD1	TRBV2	CASGATGGKETQYF	TGTGCCAGCGGGGCGACAGGGGGCAAGGAGACCCAGTACTTC
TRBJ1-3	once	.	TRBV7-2	CASSLVLGAGGNTIYF	TGTGCCAGCAGCTTAGTTCTGGGGGCAGGTGGAAACACCATATATTTT
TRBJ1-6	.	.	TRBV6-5	CASRITGSNSPLHF	TGTGCCAGCAGGATTACAGGGAGCAATTCACCCCTCCACTTT
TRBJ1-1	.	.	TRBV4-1	CASSHMNTEAFF	TGCGCCAGCAGCCACATGAACACTGAAGCTTTCTTT
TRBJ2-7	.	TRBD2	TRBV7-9	CASSLAGRGNSYEQYF	TGTGCCAGCAGCTTAGCAGGGCGGGGGAACTCCTACGAGCAGTACTTC
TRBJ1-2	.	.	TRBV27	CASSPFRDYGYTF	TGTGCCAGCAGTCCCTTCCGGGACTATGGCTACACCTTC
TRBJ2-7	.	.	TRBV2	CASSVGGAAYEQYF	TGTGCCAGCAGTGTGGGGGGTGCGGCCTACGAGCAGTACTTC
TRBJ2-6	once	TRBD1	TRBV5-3	CALRQGGSGANVLTF	TGTGCCTTACGACAGGGGGGTTCTGGGGCCAACGTCCTGACTTTC
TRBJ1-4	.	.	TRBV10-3	CAARGGRNEKLFF	TGTGCCGCCCGGGGGGGACGTAATGAAAAACTGTTTTTT
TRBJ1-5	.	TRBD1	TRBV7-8	CASSLNQGAHQPQHF	TGTGCCAGCAGCTTAAATCAGGGGGCCCATCAGCCCCAGCATTTT
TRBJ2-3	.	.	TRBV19	CASSIVGVTDTQYF	TGTGCCAGTAGTATAGTCGGGGTCACAGATACGCAGTATTTT
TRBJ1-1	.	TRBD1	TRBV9	CASSVDRATEAFF	TGTGCCAGCAGCGTGGACAGGGCCACTGAAGCTTTCTTT
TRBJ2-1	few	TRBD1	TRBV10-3	CAIRGQESSYNEQFF	TGTGCCATCAGGGGACAGGAGAGCTCCTACAATGAGCAGTTCTTC
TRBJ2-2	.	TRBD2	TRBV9	CASSVARTSGSGAGELFF	TGTGCCAGCAGCGTAGCAAGGACTAGCGGGAGTGGCGCCGGGGAGCTGTTTTTT
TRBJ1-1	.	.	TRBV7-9	CASSSRINTEAFF	TGTGCCAGCAGCTCCAGAATTAACACTGAAGCTTTCTTT
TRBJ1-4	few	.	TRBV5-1	CASSRTVNEKLFF	TGCGCCAGCAGCCGGACAGTTAATGAAAAACTGTTTTTT
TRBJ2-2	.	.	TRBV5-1	CASSSEKTGPNTGELFF	TGCGCCAGCAGCTCTGAAAAAACAGGGCCCAACACCGGGGAGCTGTTTTTT
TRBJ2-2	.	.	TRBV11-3	CASSLDLGPTGELFF	TGTGCCAGCAGCTTAGACTTGGGGCCCACCGGGGAGCTGTTTTTT
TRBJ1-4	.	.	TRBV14	CASSQGGPRGEKLFF	TGTGCCAGCAGCCAAGGAGGTCCCAGGGGTGAAAAACTGTTTTTT
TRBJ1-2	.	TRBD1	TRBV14	CASSQIQGAGTYTF	TGTGCCAGCAGCCAAATACAGGGGGCCGGGACCTACACCTTC
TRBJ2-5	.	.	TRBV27	CASSLARGAGETQYF	TGTGCCAGCAGTTTAGCTCGGGGGGCTGGAGAGACCCAGTACTTC
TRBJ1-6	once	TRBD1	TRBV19	CASAAAGGNSPLHF	TGTGCCAGTGCCGCGGCAGGGGGGAATTCACCCCTCCACTTT
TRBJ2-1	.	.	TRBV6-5	CASSYLGTVNNEQFF	TGTGCCAGCAGTTATTTAGGGACTGTTAACAATGAGCAGTTCTTC
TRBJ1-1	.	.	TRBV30	CAWSRDRGNRLNTEAFF	TGTGCCTGGAGTAGAGATCGGGGAAACCGATTGAACACTGAAGCTTTCTTT
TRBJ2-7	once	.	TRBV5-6	CASSPRGRAYGQYF	TGTGCCAGCAGCCCTCGTGGCAGGGCCTACGGGCAGTACTTC
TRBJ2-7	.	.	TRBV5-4	CASSTGQPYEQYF	TGTGCCAGCAGCACAGGACAGCCCTACGAGCAGTACTTC
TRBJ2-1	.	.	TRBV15	CATSRDQILHRNEQFF	TGTGCCACCAGCAGAGATCAAATTCTCCACCGGAATGAGCAGTTCTTC
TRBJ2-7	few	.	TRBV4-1	CASSQDPGPYEQYF	TGCGCCAGCAGCCAAGACCCTGGCCCCTACGAGCAGTACTTC
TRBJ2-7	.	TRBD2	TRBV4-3	CASSQDTRGLAGVGPSYEQYF	TGCGCCAGCAGCCAAGATACGAGGGGACTAGCGGGAGTAGGGCCCTCCTACGAGCAGTACTTC
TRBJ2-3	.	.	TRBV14	CASSQERTGTDTQYF	TGTGCCAGCAGCCAAGAGCGGACAGGCACAGATACGCAGTATTTT
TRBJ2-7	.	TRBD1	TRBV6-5	CASKGQGEYEQYF	TGTGCCAGCAAAGGACAGGGGGAGTACGAGCAGTACTTC
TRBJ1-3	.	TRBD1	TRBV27	CASSYTGGGRNTIYF	TGTGCCAGCAGTTACACAGGGGGCGGAAGAAACACCATATATTTT
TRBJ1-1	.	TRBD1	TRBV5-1	CASSLGDRGEAFF	TGCGCCAGCAGCTTGGGGGACAGGGGCGAAGCTTTCTTT
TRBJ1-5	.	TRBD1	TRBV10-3	CAISEIRDRVGNQPQHF	TGTGCCATCAGTGAGATTCGGGACAGGGTAGGCAATCAGCCCCAGCATTTT
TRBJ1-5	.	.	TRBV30	CAWSVASNQPQHF	TGTGCCTGGAGTGTGGCTAGCAATCAGCCCCAGCATTTT
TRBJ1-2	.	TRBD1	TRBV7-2	CASSLTGGNYGYTF	TGTGCCAGCAGCCTGACAGGGGGCAACTATGGCTACACCTTC
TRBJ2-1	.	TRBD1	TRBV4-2	CASSQTGQVTYNEQFF	TGTGCCAGCAGCCAAACCGGACAGGTGACCTACAATGAGCAGTTCTTC
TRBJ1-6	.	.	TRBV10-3	CAISPGGRDSPLHF	TGTGCCATCAGTCCGGGGGGGAGGGATTCACCCCTCCACTTT
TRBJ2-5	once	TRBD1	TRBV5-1	CASSSNKGQALETQYF	TGCGCCAGCAGCTCGAATAAGGGACAGGCCTTAGAGACCCAGTACTTC
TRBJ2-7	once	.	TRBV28	CASSLQGTAYEQYF	TGTGCCAGCAGTCTCCAGGGGACCGCCTACGAGCAGTACTTC
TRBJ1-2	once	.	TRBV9	CASSPSLGDSRRYGYTF	TGTGCCAGCAGCCCCTCCCTGGGAGATTCTAGAAGGTATGGCTACACCTTC
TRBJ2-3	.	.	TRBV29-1	CSASHRACTDTQYF	TGCAGCGCATCTCACAGGGCCTGCACAGATACGCAGTATTTT
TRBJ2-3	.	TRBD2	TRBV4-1	CASSHRMSGDFTDTQYF	TGCGCCAGCAGCCACCGTATGAGCGGGGACTTCACAGATACGCAGTATTTT